This T cell receptor (beta chain) was identified during a study of blood T cell repertoires in COVID-19. Looking at the study overall: Some COVID-19 samples were acute and others convalescent; all came from the United States, Italy and Spain. PBMCs, B-cell-depleted T cells, or T cells provided the cDNA or gDNA that made up the material.

The table came from immunoSEQ multiplex PCR; TCRdb's copy has only in-frame clones and leaves some out. The sample has about 130,000 clones; around 85% are singletons. From germline, CDR1 is SEHNR and CDR2 FQNEAQ (reference sequence). CDR3 length: 16 residues. V lost 0 bases, J lost 5 bases, and 7 bases stayed unmatched. This clonotype was sampled from a woman aged 45-65 years who had recovered from COVID-19. The chain has TRBV7-9 and TRBJ2-5; 9 bases match TRBD1. Material for sequencing was peripheral blood. CDR3: CASSLAATGGMETQYF. For the CDR3, the DNA is TGTGCCAGCAGCTTAGCGGCGACAGGGGGGATGGAGACCCAGTACTTC.